This passage covers 25 T cell receptor beta chains from one sample sequenced in a study of neurological immune-mediated disorders. Time point: technical triplicate 2. TCRdb used MiXCR to reprocess the 5' RACE reads, holding one entry per CDR3 protein. The sample consists of about 59,000 distinct CDR3 sequences, less than 25% of them appearing once. Sequenced: PBMCs. The receptors were sampled from a man aged 60 to 69 with HTLV-1-associated myelopathy (HAM/TSP).

In its sample, this clonotype was seen many times. The chain combines TRBV6-6 with TRBJ1-4; maybe TRBD1 (6 bases). Trimming cost V 5 bases and J 8 bases, with 18 bases left between them. Germline CDR1 and CDR2: MNHNY and SVGAGI (reference sequence). CDR3 length: 15 amino acids. The CDR3 protein is CASSPPGGATEKLFF. CDR3 DNA sequence: TGTGCCAGCAGTCCACCCGGGGGCGCGACGGAAAAACTGTTTTTT.

This clonotype was observed at least ten times. This chain connects TRBV9 to TRBJ2-1; 14 nucleotides match TRBD2. CDR1 and CDR2 (germline): SGDLS, YYNGEE. Trimming took 0 bases from V and 9 from J; bases not matched to a gene: 5. CDR3 length: 16 residues. DNA of the CDR3: TGTGCCAGCAGCGTAGGGGGACTAGCGGGAGACAGTGAGCAGTTCTTC. Its protein product is CASSVGGLAGDSEQFF.

The sample holds many counts of this clonotype. V is TRBV5-1 and J is TRBJ2-1, with 9 bases matching TRBD1. The CDR3 extends over 16 amino acids. Germline V CDR1 and CDR2: SGHRS, YFSETQ. Trimming at V came to 0 bases and at J to 7 bases, leaving 8 bases not matched to a gene. The CDR3 here is CASSLGADRGKNEQFF. DNA of the CDR3: TGCGCCAGCAGCTTGGGGGCGGACAGGGGTAAGAATGAGCAGTTCTTC.

The table lists this clonotype with a few counts. This chain uses TRBV18 with TRBJ2-6; D is undetermined. The ends were cut back, 3 bases at V and 2 bases at J, with 8 bases in the middle. This CDR3 is 15 amino acids long. The germline V gene encodes CDR1 KGHSH and CDR2 LQKENI. The CDR3 bases are TGTGCCAGCTCACCTGCAACGGCTGGGGCCAACGTCCTGACTTTC. This gives the protein CASSPATAGANVLTF.

Many counts were recorded for this clonotype. This chain links TRBV20-1 with TRBJ2-5, with 8 nucleotides matching TRBD1. The J segment lost 5 bases and the V segment lost 4 bases, leaving 12 bases of the junction unmatched. The CDR3 is 15 residues long. Germline V lookup: CDR1 DFQATT, CDR2 SNEGSKA (reference sequence). The CDR3 is CSAIRPDRVWETQYF. The CDR3 DNA reads as TGCAGTGCTATAAGGCCGGACAGGGTGTGGGAGACCCAGTACTTC.

This clonotype has at least ten counts. V is TRBV7-2 and J is TRBJ2-3; tentative D call: TRBD2 (5 bases). CDR3 length equals 17 residues. CDR1 SGHTA and CDR2 FQGNSA come from the germline V gene. The germline V and J ends were trimmed by 4 bases and 0 bases, with 17 bases remaining between them. CDR3: CASSSRRVALSTDTQYF. The CDR3, as DNA: TGTGCCAGCAGCTCCCGTAGGGTAGCGCTTAGCACAGATACGCAGTATTTT. Full variable domain (outside the CDR3, taken from reference TRBV7-2 and TRBJ2-3): GAGVSQSPSNKVTEKGKDVELRCDPISGHTALYWYRQSLGQGLEFLIYFQGNSAPDKSGLPSDRFSAERTGGSVSTLTIQRTQQEDSAVYLCASSSRRVALSTDTQYFGPGTRLTVL.

With respect to this clonotype: Relative to the germline gene, one junction end is altered; a read error may explain this. The chain couples TRBV6-2 or TRBV6-3 to TRBJ1-5, with D uncertain. CDR3 length: 12 residues. Germline lookup yields CDR1 MNHEY and CDR2 SVGEGT. CDR3 residues: CASTERNQPHHF. CDR3 sequence (DNA): TGTGCCAGCACCGAAAGAAATCAGCCCCATCATTTT.

The chain joins TRBV27 to TRBJ2-2; D is perhaps TRBD2 (6 bases). Per germline, CDR1 MNHEY and CDR2 SMNVEV (reference sequence). The CDR3 spans 15 residues. V was clipped by 5 bases and J by 7 bases, with 17 bases between them. DNA for the CDR3: TGTGCCAGCAGTCCCCTGCGGGAACGACACGGGGAGCTGTTTTTT. As protein: CASSPLRERHGELFF.

The sample holds many counts of this clonotype. V and J are TRBV20-1 and TRBJ2-2; TRBD1 matches at 11 bases. The CDR3 is 15 amino acids. The germline V gene encodes CDR1 DFQATT and CDR2 SNEGSKA (reference sequence). The V and J ends lost 3 bases and 7 bases, in that order; junction bases with no gene match: 7. Written as DNA, the CDR3 is TGCAGTGCTAGTCCCCGGGACAGGGGGGTCGGGGAGCTGTTTTTT. Protein: CSASPRDRGVGELFF.

This clonotype has at least ten counts. The chain recombines TRBV20-1 with TRBJ2-7; D tentatively fits TRBD1 or TRBD2 (5 bases each). The germline CDR1 and CDR2 sequences are DFQATT and SNEGSKA (reference sequence). V dropped 3 bases and J dropped 3 bases, with 12 bases sitting between them. This CDR3 is built from 13 residues. The CDR3 loop reads CSASGGPIYEQYF. CDR3 DNA: TGCAGTGCTAGTGGGGGACCCATCTACGAGCAGTACTTC.

This clonotype showed up many times. V gene TRBV5-1 combines with J gene TRBJ2-1; tentative D call: TRBD2 (6 bases). The V and J ends lost 1 base and 5 bases respectively, with 16 bases between them. This CDR3 contains 16 residues. Germline CDR1 reads SGHRS; CDR2 reads YFSETQ. Written as DNA, the CDR3 is TGCGCCAGCAGCTTGTTTGTCAGCGGAGGGAACAATGAGCAGTTCTTC. This codes for CASSLFVSGGNNEQFF. The full variable domain, completed using reference TRBV5-1 and TRBJ2-1, is KAGVTQTPRYLIKTRGQQVTLSCSPISGHRSVSWYQQTPGQGLQFLFEYFSETQRNKGNFPGRFSGRQFSNSRSEMNVSTLELGDSALYLCASSLFVSGGNNEQFFGPGTRLTVL.

This clonotype was recorded at least ten times. CDR3 coding DNA: TGCGCCAGCAGGTGGACAGGGGGATCCACTGAAGCTTTCTTT. It translates to CASRWTGGSTEAFF. The V gene is TRBV5-1, the J gene TRBJ1-1, with 10 bases identical to TRBD1. V gave up 5 bases and J gave up 4 bases; unmatched junction bases: 5. The CDR3 consists of 14 residues. Germline V gene data show CDR1 as SGHRS and CDR2 as YFSETQ.

The chain links TRBV14 to TRBJ1-1; D not resolved. The CDR3 contains 13 residues. Trimming pared 1 base from V and 1 base from J, leaving 4 bases between. CDR1 is SGHDN, CDR2 FVKESK, per germline. CDR3 coding DNA: TGTGCCAGCAGCCAAGTTAGGAACACTGAAGCTTTCTTT. It is translated as CASSQVRNTEAFF. Variable domain in full (rest from reference TRBV14 and TRBJ1-1): EAGVTQFPSHSVIEKGQTVTLRCDPISGHDNLYWYRRVMGKEIKFLLHFVKESKQDESGMPNNRFLAERTGGTYSTLKVQPAELEDSGVYFCASSQVRNTEAFFGQGTRLTVV.

This clonotype has ten or more counts. The V and J genes are TRBV10-3 and TRBJ2-7, with 14 nucleotides matching TRBD2. The junction had 9 bases not matched to a gene; V was cut back by 4 bases and J by 1 base. From germline, CDR1 is ENHRY and CDR2 SYGVKD. This CDR3 has 18 residues. The CDR3 DNA follows: TGTGCCATCAGTGGCGGACTAGCGGGAGGTCGGAGGTCCTACGAGCAGTACTTC. This gives the protein CAISGGLAGGRRSYEQYF.

This clonotype showed up many times. The CDR3 here is CASSLSERGGYTF. CDR3 DNA sequence: TGCGCCAGCAGCTTGTCTGAAAGGGGCGGCTACACCTTC. The J gene is TRBJ1-2, the V gene TRBV5-1; maybe TRBD1 (5 bases). This CDR3 is 13 amino acids long. The germline gives CDR1 SGHRS, CDR2 YFSETQ. Trimming stripped 1 base from V and 8 bases from J, with 12 bases between.

The V and J genes are TRBV12-3 or TRBV12-4 and TRBJ2-7; D remains unclear. This CDR3 is built from 11 residues. V lost 6 bases, J lost 6 bases, and 9 bases lay in between. CDR3 amino acids: CASSNLGEQYF. The CDR3 DNA reads TGTGCCAGCAGCAACCTAGGCGAGCAGTACTTC.

This clonotype was recorded at least ten times. CDR3 loop: CASSDRDNIQYF. The CDR3 coding sequence is TGTGCCAGCAGTGACAGGGACAACATTCAGTACTTC. The chain combines TRBV27 with TRBJ2-4, with 7 bases that match TRBD1. Germline V gene lookup returns CDR1 MNHEY and CDR2 SMNVEV (reference sequence). This CDR3 has 12 residues. V lost 5 bases to trimming and J lost 7 bases; unmatched junction nucleotides: 2.

This chain connects TRBV2 to TRBJ2-4; D may match TRBD1 or TRBD2 (5 bases each). Germline lookup yields CDR1 SNHLY and CDR2 FYNNEI. V was shortened by 2 bases and J by 0 bases, with 17 bases between the two germline ends. The CDR3 has 18 residues. The CDR3 DNA reads TGTGCCAGCAGTGAATCGGGACCCCGAGGGCTAGCCAAAAACATTCAGTACTTC. Translation: CASSESGPRGLAKNIQYF.

This clonotype was seen only a few times. Here the CDR3 DNA reads TGTGCCAGCAGTTTAGGCTCACTGGGGGTCACTCAGTACTTC. It specifies CASSLGSLGVTQYF. V and J are TRBV28 and TRBJ2-4; D may be TRBD1 or TRBD2 (5 bases each). Germline V gene lookup returns CDR1 MDHEN and CDR2 SYDVKM. CDR3 length: 14 residues. The germline V and J ends were trimmed by 2 bases and 12 bases, with 17 bases remaining between them.

This rearrangement joins TRBV30 to TRBJ2-1; 9 positions match TRBD2. Germline V gene sequence: CDR1 GTSNPN, CDR2 SVGIG (reference sequence). J lost 0 bases, V lost 5 bases, and 2 bases had no gene match. The length of the CDR3 is 14 residues. CDR3 sequence: CAWVSGSSYNEQFF. The CDR3 DNA follows: TGTGCCTGGGTTAGCGGGAGCTCCTACAATGAGCAGTTCTTC.

In this sample, this clonotype turned up many times. This chain links TRBV28 with TRBJ2-7, with D possibly matching TRBD1 (6 bases). The V end lost 1 base, the J end lost 3 bases, and 16 bases lay between the germline ends. The V gene's germline CDR1 is MDHEN and CDR2 SYDVKM. The CDR3 extends over 16 amino acids. Here the CDR3 reads CASSLSSQGSDYEQYF. Written as DNA, the CDR3 is TGTGCCAGCAGTTTATCCAGTCAGGGGTCGGACTACGAGCAGTACTTC.

This clonotype has at least ten counts. This chain links TRBV3-1 with TRBJ2-2; 14 nucleotides agree with TRBD2. V gave up 4 bases and J gave up 4 bases; unmatched junction bases: 2. This CDR3 has 16 residues. The germline V gene encodes CDR1 LGHDT and CDR2 YNNKEL (reference sequence). The CDR3 DNA is TGTGCCAGCAGCCCGACTAGCGGGAGGGTCACCGGGGAGCTGTTTTTT. Amino acids: CASSPTSGRVTGELFF.

This clonotype showed up many times. The gene calls are TRBV12-3 or TRBV12-4 and TRBJ2-1; the D gene could be TRBD1 or TRBD2 (7 bases each). V was clipped by 0 bases and J by 4 bases, with 13 bases between them. This CDR3 region has 16 residues. CDR3 nucleotide sequence: TGTGCCAGCAGTTTAGCCAGGGGGGAGGGATACAATGAGCAGTTCTTC. This translates into CASSLARGEGYNEQFF.

This clonotype was seen many times. The chain combines TRBV9 with TRBJ2-3; D is perhaps TRBD2 (5 bases). This CDR3 has 16 amino acids. Germline CDR1 and CDR2: SGDLS and YYNGEE. V gave up 0 bases and J gave up 4 bases, with 15 bases separating them. CDR3 coding DNA: TGTGCCAGCAGCGTAGAACCAGACCGGGGTCCAGATACGCAGTATTTT. Residues: CASSVEPDRGPDTQYF.

Comment on this clonotype: The junction and the germline gene differ at one end; a read error may be behind it. This sequence joins TRBV10-3 and TRBJ1-1, with D unresolved. The CDR3 extends over 13 amino acids. Germline assignment: CDR1 ENHRY and CDR2 SYGVKD. CDR3 DNA: TGTGCCATCAGTGAAAGGTGGAACTCTGAAGCTTTCTTT. Its translation: CAISERWNSEAFF.